This T cell receptor (beta chain) was sequenced during a study of T cell responses to AZD1222 COVID-19 vaccine. The study's findings and limits: No day 14 peak samples; only post-peak repertoires were characterized.

The CDR3 consists of 14 residues. The germline gives CDR1 LGHDT, CDR2 YNNKEL (reference sequence). V was clipped by 1 base and J by 3 bases, with 10 bases between them. Sequenced by immunoSEQ multiplex PCR; TCRdb stores in-frame clones only, minus some. Of fewer than 90,000 clones listed, approximately 90% are singletons. As concerns this clone: What it binds is unknown.

Second doses that came at about 4 or about 12 weeks were put together. Material: peripheral blood, obtained 28 days after the second AZD1222 dose. V usage is TRBV3-1 (or the pseudogene TRBV3-2) and J usage is TRBJ2-7; D unclear. This receptor was taken from an adult who received the AZD1222 COVID-19 vaccine. The CDR3: CASSQAFSGYEQYF. In DNA form, the CDR3 reads TGTGCCAGCAGCCAAGCCTTCTCGGGCTACGAGCAGTACTTC.